Listed below are T cell receptor beta chains from one sample, sequenced in a study of blood T cell repertoires in COVID-19. Only in-frame clones appear in the TCRdb table, and some are missing; sequencing was by immunoSEQ multiplex PCR. This sample has fewer than 200,000 clones; roughly 80% occur once, and the top ten carry about 7%. Specimen: peripheral blood. These receptors were obtained from a human donor in a cohort sampled during active COVID-19. The CDR3 runs from the conserved cysteine through the conserved F or W. The order of the fields is J gene, D gene, V gene, clone size, CDR3 length, CDR3 DNA, CDR3 protein. The D gene is left open where the match is weak. The size of a clone is reported for some rows only, either as once, few or many, or as a class for expanded clones.

>TRBJ2-2|-|TRBV5-6|-|12
TGTGCCAGCAGCAGGGGCACCGGGGAGCTGTTTTTT
CASSRGTGELFF
>TRBJ1-6|TRBD1|TRBV11-2|-|16
TGTGCCAGCAGCTACACTCCGGGACAGGGTGCCGAAACCCTCCACTTT
CASSYTPGQGAETLHF
>TRBJ2-3|-|TRBV5-8|-|15
TGTGCCAGCAGCGCTACGTTCGGGGGTGCAGATACGCAGTATTTT
CASSATFGGADTQYF
>TRBJ1-4|TRBD1|TRBV2|-|18
TGTGCCAGCAGGCTTCTGGTACAGGGGGTAGGCTCTAATGAAAAACTGTTTTTT
CASRLLVQGVGSNEKLFF
>TRBJ1-1|TRBD1|TRBV13|few|15
TGTGCCAGCAGCTCGGGACAGGGAACAAACACTGAAGCTTTCTTT
CASSSGQGTNTEAFF
>TRBJ2-5|-|TRBV3-1/TRBV3-2|few|13
TGTGCCAGCAGCCCTACTAGGGGGGAGACCCAGTACTTC
CASSPTRGETQYF
>TRBJ2-7|TRBD1|TRBV7-9|-|17
TGTGCCAGCAGCTTAATACTAACAGGGGGCTTTTCGGACGAGCAGTACTTC
CASSLILTGGFSDEQYF
>TRBJ2-1|-|TRBV27|-|15
TGTGCCAGCAGCGGAACAGGGCCTTTTTACAATGAGCAGTTCTTC
CASSGTGPFYNEQFF
>TRBJ2-1|TRBD2|TRBV15|-|16
TGTGCCACCAGCAGCGGACTAGCGGGGGGGTATAATGAGCAGTTCTTC
CATSSGLAGGYNEQFF
>TRBJ1-3|TRBD1|TRBV6-5|-|15
TGTGCCAGCAGTTTACAGGGGGCTCCCGGAAACACCATATATTTT
CASSLQGAPGNTIYF
>TRBJ2-7|-|TRBV23-1|-|13
TGCGCCAGTTCTCTTGGGGCCCCCTACGAGCAGTACTTC
CASSLGAPYEQYF
>TRBJ2-7|TRBD1|TRBV7-6|few|13
TGTGCCAGCAGCTTAAGACAGGGTTACGAGCAGTACTTC
CASSLRQGYEQYF
>TRBJ2-7|-|TRBV6-2/TRBV6-3|-|14
TGTGCCAGCAGTCCCGCGGACACCTCCTACGAGCAGTACTTC
CASSPADTSYEQYF
>TRBJ1-1|TRBD1|TRBV19|-|16
TGTGCCAGTAGTATAGGGAGGGGGCACGGGTACACTGAAGCTTTCTTT
CASSIGRGHGYTEAFF
>TRBJ2-4|-|TRBV6-1|few|14
TGTGCCAGCAGTGAGGTTCGGGGGTCGGACATTCAGTACTTC
CASSEVRGSDIQYF
>TRBJ2-7|TRBD2|TRBV27|-|15
TGTGCCAGCAGTTTCAGCGGGGGGCCGACGGAGGAGCAGTACTTC
CASSFSGGPTEEQYF
>TRBJ1-4|-|TRBV30|-|17
TGTGCCTGGAGTCAAACCCCCATGGGACACCAGAATGAAAAACTGTTTTTT
CAWSQTPMGHQNEKLFF
>TRBJ2-5|TRBD2|TRBV2|-|15
TGTGCCAGCAGTGAGGAGCGGGGGGCCGGGGAGACCCAGTACTTC
CASSEERGAGETQYF
>TRBJ1-1|TRBD1|TRBV4-2|-|16
TGTGCCAGCAGCCAAATACCGGGACAGGGACCGCCTGAAGCTTTCTTT
CASSQIPGQGPPEAFF
>TRBJ2-3|-|TRBV5-4|-|12
TGTGCCAGCAGCTTGTATGGGGCGTCGCAGTATTTT
CASSLYGASQYF